One and the same sample provided the 20 T cell receptor beta chains below, sequenced in a study of blood T cell repertoires in COVID-19. Assay: immunoSEQ multiplex PCR; the TCRdb copy retains only in-frame clones and omits some. The profile shows about 260,000 clones, 80% to 90% of them singletons. Sequencing used PBMCs or T cells enriched from blood (not recorded which). These receptors were collected from a man aged 25 to 40 with acute COVID-19.

The chain recombines TRBV11-2 with TRBJ1-3, with D uncertain. Trimming took off 4 bases at V and 4 bases at J, with 14 bases between the two ends. Germline CDR1 reads SGHAT; CDR2 reads FQNNGV. This CDR3 has 15 amino acids. The CDR3 loop reads CASSSPGGTGNTIYF. The CDR3 DNA is TGTGCCAGCAGCTCCCCGGGTGGCACAGGAAACACCATATATTTT.

The J gene is TRBJ1-1, the V gene TRBV10-3, with D unclear. The CDR3 contains 15 residues. With 4 bases removed from V and 1 base from J, the gap between germline ends came to 13 bases. CDR1 and CDR2 from the germline V gene are ENHRY and SYGVKD. For the CDR3, the DNA is TGTGCCATCAGTGGAGAAGCAGGTTGGAACACTGAAGCTTTCTTT. Protein: CAISGEAGWNTEAFF.

This chain joins TRBV7-9 and TRBJ2-5, with a possible D match to TRBD2 (7 bases). Germline V gives CDR1 SEHNR, CDR2 FQNEAQ (reference sequence). CDR3 length: 12 residues. V shed 5 bases and J shed 6 bases, with 10 bases lying between them. CDR3 loop: CASSDGGQTQYF. As DNA, the CDR3 is TGTGCCAGCAGCGACGGGGGGCAGACCCAGTACTTC.

The chain links TRBV9 to TRBJ1-1; unclear D gene. The germline CDR1 and CDR2 sequences are SGDLS and YYNGEE. There are 13 residues in the CDR3. Deletions cut 4 bases from V and 2 bases from J, with 9 bases between. In nucleotides, the CDR3 is TGTGCCAGCAGCACAACAACAAACACTGAAGCTTTCTTT. Encoded protein: CASSTTTNTEAFF.

The rearrangement links TRBV19 to TRBJ2-1, with 7 bases identical to TRBD2. Germline CDR1 is LNHDA and CDR2 is SQIVND (reference sequence). This CDR3 is 21 amino acids long. V was clipped by 2 bases and J by 0 bases; unmatched bases: 19. The CDR3 nucleotides are TGTGCCAGTAGTATATCAGGGAGGGCAGGTACTACTTGGGGCTCCTACAATGAGCAGTTCTTC. It is translated as CASSISGRAGTTWGSYNEQFF.

As concerns this clone: Lacking the conserved final phenylalanine or tryptophan, this CDR3 likely reflects a read error. Because the CDR3's place on the DNA is in doubt, the DNA is left out and the CDR3 is given as listed by TCRdb. The V and J genes are TRBV7-9 and TRBJ1-2. The CDR3 length equals 12 residues, ends included. Germline values: CDR1 SEHNR, CDR2 FQNEAQ (reference sequence). The CDR3: CASSFLVGGPTY.

The CDR3 DNA sequence: TGTGCCAGCAGCGGGTGGGCAGGGGGCACTGAAGCTTTCTTT. Protein product: CASSGWAGGTEAFF. The chain joins TRBV14 to TRBJ1-1, with 7 bases that match TRBD1. The CDR3 is 14 amino acids. Germline trimming cut 5 bases from V and 4 bases from J; bases unmatched to any gene: 7. Germline CDR1 SGHDN, CDR2 FVKESK.

The gene calls are TRBV28 and TRBJ2-5, with 7 positions matching TRBD2. Germline assignment: CDR1 MDHEN and CDR2 SYDVKM. V shed 4 bases, J shed 2 bases, and the junction held 10 bases outside the gene matches. The CDR3 runs to 16 residues. The DNA for the CDR3 is TGTGCCAGCAGTTCCTATGGGGGGGACGTGCAAGAGACCCAGTACTTC. It is translated as CASSSYGGDVQETQYF.

The V call is TRBV6-5, the J call TRBJ1-5; D remains ambiguous. This CDR3 has 13 residues. Germline assignment: CDR1 MNHEY and CDR2 SVGAGI. The ends were cut back, 5 bases at V and 7 bases at J, with 12 bases in the middle. The CDR3 region is CASSPHSQQPQHF. In DNA, the CDR3 is TGTGCCAGCAGTCCCCACTCGCAACAGCCCCAGCATTTT.

The chain links TRBV11-3 to TRBJ1-3, with 7 bases that match TRBD1. Germline-derived CDR1 and CDR2 are SGHNT and YENEEA. This CDR3 contains 15 residues. Trimming cost V 4 bases and J 0 bases; bases outside gene matches: 3. The DNA for the CDR3 is TGTGCCAGCAGCTGGGACAGCTACTCTGGAAACACCATATATTTT. Translated, it gives CASSWDSYSGNTIYF.

CDR3 loop: CASRLTGTGCFF. The CDR3 DNA reads as TGTGCCAGCAGACTAACAGGGACAGGATGCTTCTTC. This chain joins TRBV6-5 and TRBJ2-1, with 8 bases aligning to TRBD1. Germline CDR1 is MNHEY and CDR2 is SVGAGI. The trim removed 6 bases at V and 16 bases at J, leaving 11 bases unmatched. The CDR3 sequence is 12 residues long.

The chain links TRBV5-5 to TRBJ2-1; the match to TRBD1 covers 7 bases. Germline CDR1 and CDR2: SGHKS and YYEKEE (reference sequence). V lost 0 bases and J lost 8; bases outside the gene matches: 11. CDR3 length: 16 residues. CDR3 sequence (DNA): TGTGCCAGCAGCTTGGTCCCGGACAGGTGGGGAGATGAGCAGTTCTTC. Translating it yields CASSLVPDRWGDEQFF. Based on the CDR3 plus reference TRBV5-5 and TRBJ2-1, the full variable domain is DAGVTQSPTHLIKTRGQQVTLRCSPISGHKSVSWYQQVLGQGPQFIFQYYEKEERGRGNFPDRFSARQFPNYSSELNVNALLLGDSALYLCASSLVPDRWGDEQFFGPGTRLTVL.

The V gene is TRBV6-6, the J gene TRBJ2-7; maybe TRBD2 (6 bases). The CDR3 has 16 residues. Deletions cut 0 bases from V and 3 bases from J, with 15 bases between. Germline values: CDR1 MNHNY, CDR2 SVGAGI (reference sequence). The CDR3 region has the DNA TGTGCCAGCAGTTACTCTATCGTCGGGACTTACTACGAGCAGTACGTC. Translated, it gives CASSYSIVGTYYEQYV.

The chain uses TRBV7-9 and TRBJ2-2; D remains ambiguous. This CDR3 has 13 residues. Germline CDR1 reads SEHNR; CDR2 reads FQNEAQ (reference sequence). The germline V and J ends were trimmed by 4 bases and 5 bases, with 8 bases remaining between them. CDR3 region: CASSSPGTGELFF. In nucleotides, the CDR3 is TGTGCCAGCAGCTCTCCAGGTACCGGGGAGCTGTTTTTT.

This clone was detected a few times. The chain couples TRBV18 to TRBJ2-5; the D gene is possibly TRBD1 (6 bases). From germline, CDR1 is KGHSH and CDR2 LQKENI. V lost 4 bases and J lost 1, with 7 bases in between. CDR3 length: 13 amino acids. CDR3 nucleotides: TGTGCCAGCTCACAGGGGGTCCAAGAGACCCAGTACTTC. This encodes CASSQGVQETQYF.

V usage is TRBV10-2 and J usage is TRBJ2-2, with 9 bases that match TRBD2. CDR3 length: 15 amino acids. Germline CDR1 WSHSY, CDR2 SAAADI. The ends lost 6 bases at V and 7 bases at J; junction bases unmatched: 9. As DNA, the CDR3 is TGCGCCAGCAGCGGGCGGGAGGGCTTTGTCGGGGAGCTGTTTTTT. It yields the protein CASSGREGFVGELFF.

The V and J genes are TRBV6-5 and TRBJ1-5; unclear D gene. The length of the CDR3 is 14 residues. Germline V CDR1 and CDR2: MNHEY, SVGAGI. V was shortened by 6 bases and J by 1 base, with 10 bases between the two germline ends. The CDR3 sequence: CASSSGRSNQPQHF. The CDR3 bases are TGTGCCAGCAGCTCCGGGAGAAGCAATCAGCCCCAGCATTTT.

Only one count was recorded for this clone. The J gene is TRBJ2-7, the V gene TRBV5-5; possibly TRBD1 for D (6 bases). The V end was cut by 5 bases, the J end by 7 bases, with 16 bases between. Germline-derived CDR1 and CDR2 are SGHKS and YYEKEE (reference sequence). This CDR3 comprises 13 residues. The CDR3: CASRRTGTREQYV. The CDR3 DNA is TGTGCCAGCAGACGTACAGGGACCCGGGAGCAGTACGTC.

This sequence joins TRBV21-1 and TRBJ2-4; TRBD2 is the table's D call and was not checked against the DNA. TRBV21-1 is a pseudogene. The CDR3 totals 17 residues. The CDR3 DNA reads TGTGCCAGCAGCAGCACCCAACTCGCGGGTGGAAAAAACATTCAGTACTTC. As protein: CASSSTQLAGGKNIQYF.

This clone was counted a single time. The chain uses TRBV12-5 and TRBJ1-1, with D hard to call. Trimming removed 0 bases at V and 5 bases at J, with 7 bases between. The germline V gene encodes CDR1 LGHNT and CDR2 FRNRAP. This CDR3 contains 13 residues. Here the CDR3 reads CASGLVGGTEAFF. CDR3 in DNA: TGTGCTAGTGGTTTGGTTGGAGGAACTGAAGCTTTCTTT.